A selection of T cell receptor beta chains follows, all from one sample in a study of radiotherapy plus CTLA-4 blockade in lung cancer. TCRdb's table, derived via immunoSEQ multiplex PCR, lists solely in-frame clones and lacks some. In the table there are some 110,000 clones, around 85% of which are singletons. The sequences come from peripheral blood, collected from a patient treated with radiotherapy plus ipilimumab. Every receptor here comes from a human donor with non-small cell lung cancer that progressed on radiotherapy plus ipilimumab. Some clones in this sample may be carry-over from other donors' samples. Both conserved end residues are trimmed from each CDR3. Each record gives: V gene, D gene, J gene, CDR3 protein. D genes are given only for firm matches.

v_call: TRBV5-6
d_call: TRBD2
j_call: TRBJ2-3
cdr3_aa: ASSLETSGGKRDTQY

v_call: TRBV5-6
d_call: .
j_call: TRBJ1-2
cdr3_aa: ASSFRKGYT

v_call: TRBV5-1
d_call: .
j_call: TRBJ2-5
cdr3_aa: ASSPTDIGQETQY

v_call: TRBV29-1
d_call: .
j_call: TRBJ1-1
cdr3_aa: SAGHQDTEAF

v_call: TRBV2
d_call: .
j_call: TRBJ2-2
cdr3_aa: ASSYQGLTNTGELF

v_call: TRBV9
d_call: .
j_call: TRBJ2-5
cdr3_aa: ASSVSPQETQY

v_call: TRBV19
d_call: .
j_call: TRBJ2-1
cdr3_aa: ASSATRYNEQF

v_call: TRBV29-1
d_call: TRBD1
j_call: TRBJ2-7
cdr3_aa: SVDRQGSSGRYEQY

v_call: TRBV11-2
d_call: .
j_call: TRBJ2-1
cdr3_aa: ASSLDRNNEQF

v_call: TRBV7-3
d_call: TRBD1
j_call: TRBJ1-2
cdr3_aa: ASSPGQGTGYT

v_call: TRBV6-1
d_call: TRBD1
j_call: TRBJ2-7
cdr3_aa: ASSEQGAGEQY

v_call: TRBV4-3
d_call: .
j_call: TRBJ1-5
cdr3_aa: ASSQDSNNQPQH

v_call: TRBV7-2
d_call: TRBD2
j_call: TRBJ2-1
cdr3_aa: ASSPLAGGVGEQF

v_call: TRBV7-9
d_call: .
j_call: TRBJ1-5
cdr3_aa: ASRAAGGQPQH

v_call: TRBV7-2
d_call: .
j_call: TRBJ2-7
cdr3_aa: ASSFGTVYEQY

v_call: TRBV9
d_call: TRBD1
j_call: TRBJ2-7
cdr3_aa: ASSPGTGEVLEQY

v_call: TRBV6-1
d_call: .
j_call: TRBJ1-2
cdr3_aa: ASSEAPGPPYYGYT

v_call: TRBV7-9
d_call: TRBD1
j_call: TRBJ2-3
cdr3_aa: ASSLVGQGSDTQY

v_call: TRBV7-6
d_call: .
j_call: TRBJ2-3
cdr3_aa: ASSPYPGRSTDTQY

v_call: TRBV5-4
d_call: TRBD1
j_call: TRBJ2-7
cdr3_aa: ASSSRDSGYEQY

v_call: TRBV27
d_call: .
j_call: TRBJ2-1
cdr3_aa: ASSLPPPGRTNNEQF

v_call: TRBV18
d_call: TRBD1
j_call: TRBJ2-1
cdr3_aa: ASSPGTGDYNEQF

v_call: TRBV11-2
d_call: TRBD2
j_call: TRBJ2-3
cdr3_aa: ASSPQPSGGGYTQY

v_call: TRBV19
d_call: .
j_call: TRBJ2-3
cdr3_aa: ASSIGGRPTDTQY

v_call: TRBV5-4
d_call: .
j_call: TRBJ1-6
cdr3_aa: ASSSSSSPLH

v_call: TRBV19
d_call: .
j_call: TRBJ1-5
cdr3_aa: ASTQMNEPNQPQH

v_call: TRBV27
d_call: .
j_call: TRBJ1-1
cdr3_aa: ASRERLYAEAF

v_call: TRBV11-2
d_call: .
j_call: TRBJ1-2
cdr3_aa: ASSFNFPVGVYGYT

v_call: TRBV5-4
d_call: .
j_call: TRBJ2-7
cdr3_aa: ASSLGGGGYEQY

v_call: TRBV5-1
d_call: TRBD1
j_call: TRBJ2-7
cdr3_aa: ASSPGYTGVEQY

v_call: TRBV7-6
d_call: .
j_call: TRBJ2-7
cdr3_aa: ASSQDKSSYEQY

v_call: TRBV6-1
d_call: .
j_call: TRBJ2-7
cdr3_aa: ASGQAYEQY

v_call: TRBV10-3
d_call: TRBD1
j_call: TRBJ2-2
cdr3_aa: AISRTGYTGELF

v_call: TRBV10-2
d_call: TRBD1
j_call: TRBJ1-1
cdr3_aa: ASSRQGTMSTEAF

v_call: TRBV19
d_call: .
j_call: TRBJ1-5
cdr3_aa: ASSIGWGPVQPQH

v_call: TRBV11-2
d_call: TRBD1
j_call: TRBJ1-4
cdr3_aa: ASSFGRGKEKLF

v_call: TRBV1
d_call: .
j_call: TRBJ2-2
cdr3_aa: TSSQEVHPKPGLNTGELF

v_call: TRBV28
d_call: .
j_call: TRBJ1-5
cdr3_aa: ASSLGGGRHQPQH

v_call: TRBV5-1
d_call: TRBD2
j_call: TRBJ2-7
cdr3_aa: ASSLGRGLGDYEQY

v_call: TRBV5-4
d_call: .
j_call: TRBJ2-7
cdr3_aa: ASSLRGGTESYEQY

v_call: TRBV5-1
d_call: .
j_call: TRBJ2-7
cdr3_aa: ASRRAIGQNEQY

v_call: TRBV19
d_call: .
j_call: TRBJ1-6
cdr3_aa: ASSIEGEGTNSPLH

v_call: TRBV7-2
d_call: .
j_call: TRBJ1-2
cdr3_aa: ASSLNGVYGYT

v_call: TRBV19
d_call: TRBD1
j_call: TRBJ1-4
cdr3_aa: ASSRAKQQGRKLF

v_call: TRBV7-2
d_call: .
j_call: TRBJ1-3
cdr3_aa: ASSSGPDSGNTIY

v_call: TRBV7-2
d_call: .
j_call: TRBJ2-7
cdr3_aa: ASSFAEGAGEQY

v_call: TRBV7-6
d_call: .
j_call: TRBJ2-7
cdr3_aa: ASSIQGRPNEQY

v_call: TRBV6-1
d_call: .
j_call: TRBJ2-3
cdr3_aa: ASRIPTGPSDTQY

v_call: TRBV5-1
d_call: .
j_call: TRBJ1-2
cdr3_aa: ASSRDWTGGGRGYT

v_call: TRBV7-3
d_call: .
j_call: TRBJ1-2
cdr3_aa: ASSLKFGDPANYGYT